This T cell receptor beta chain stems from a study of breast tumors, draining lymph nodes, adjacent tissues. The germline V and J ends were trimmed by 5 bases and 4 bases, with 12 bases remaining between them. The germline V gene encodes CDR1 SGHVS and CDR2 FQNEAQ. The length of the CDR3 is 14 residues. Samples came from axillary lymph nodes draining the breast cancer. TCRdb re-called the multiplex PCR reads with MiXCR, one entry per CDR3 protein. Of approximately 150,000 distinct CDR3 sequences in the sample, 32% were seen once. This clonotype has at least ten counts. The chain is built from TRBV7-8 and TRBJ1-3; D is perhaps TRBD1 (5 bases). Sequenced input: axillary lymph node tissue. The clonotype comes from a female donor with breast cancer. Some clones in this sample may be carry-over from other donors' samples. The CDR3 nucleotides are TGTGCCAGCAGCCGAAGGGGTTACGGAAACACCATATATTTT. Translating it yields CASSRRGYGNTIYF. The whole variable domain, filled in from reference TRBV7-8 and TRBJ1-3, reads GAGVSQSPRYKVAKRGQDVALRCDPISGHVSLFWYQQALGQGPEFLTYFQNEAQLDKSGLPSDRFFAERPEGSVSTLKIQRTQQEDSAVYLCASSRRGYGNTIYFGEGSWLTVV.